This passage covers 2 T cell receptor beta chains from one sample sequenced in a study of blood T cell repertoires in COVID-19. TCRdb keeps only in-frame clones here, not all; method: immunoSEQ multiplex PCR. The sample contains over 200,000 clones, around nine tenths of which appear only once. Sequencing was performed on peripheral blood. The receptors derive from a woman in her fifties or sixties with acute or convalescent COVID-19.

The rearrangement joins TRBV4-2 to TRBJ1-5, with 7 bases fitting TRBD1. Germline V lookup: CDR1 LGHNA, CDR2 YNFKEQ. With 4 bases clipped from V and 5 bases from J, the junction kept 8 bases outside the gene matches. The CDR3 loop spans 15 amino acids. The CDR3 coding sequence is TGTGCCAGCAGCCTGGGACAGACTTCCCATCAGCCCCAGCATTTT. Encoded protein: CASSLGQTSHQPQHF.

This clone was seen only once. One junction end does not reproduce the germline sequence, and a read error may be involved. V is TRBV6-2 or TRBV6-3 and J is TRBJ1-1, with 7 bases lining up with TRBD1. The germline V gene encodes CDR1 MNHEY and CDR2 SVGEGT. The CDR3 length is 13 residues. The CDR3 coding sequence is TGTGCCAGCAATTACAGGGGAGGTACTGAAGCTTTCTTT. It codes for CASNYRGGTEAFF.